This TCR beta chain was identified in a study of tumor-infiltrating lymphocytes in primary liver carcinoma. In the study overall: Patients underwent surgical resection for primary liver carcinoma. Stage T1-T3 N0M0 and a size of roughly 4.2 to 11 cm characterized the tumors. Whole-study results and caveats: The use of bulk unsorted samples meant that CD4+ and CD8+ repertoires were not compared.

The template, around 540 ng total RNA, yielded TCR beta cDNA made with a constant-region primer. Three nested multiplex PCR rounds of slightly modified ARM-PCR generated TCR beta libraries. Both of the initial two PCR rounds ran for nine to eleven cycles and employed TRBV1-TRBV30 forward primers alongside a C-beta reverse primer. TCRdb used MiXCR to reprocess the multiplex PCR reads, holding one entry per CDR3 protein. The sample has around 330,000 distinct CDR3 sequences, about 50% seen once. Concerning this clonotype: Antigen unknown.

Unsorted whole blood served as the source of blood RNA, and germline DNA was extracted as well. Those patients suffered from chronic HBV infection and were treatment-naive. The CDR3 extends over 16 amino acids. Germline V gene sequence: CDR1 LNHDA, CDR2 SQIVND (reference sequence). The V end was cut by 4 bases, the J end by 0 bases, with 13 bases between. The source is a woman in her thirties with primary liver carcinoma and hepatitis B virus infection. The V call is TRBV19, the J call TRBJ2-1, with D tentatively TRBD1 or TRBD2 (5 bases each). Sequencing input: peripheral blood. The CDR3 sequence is CASSTRWGSSYNEQFF. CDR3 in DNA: TGTGCCAGTAGTACCCGCTGGGGGAGCTCCTACAATGAGCAGTTCTTC.